Each of the 15 T cell receptor beta chains below was sequenced from the same sample in a study of blood T cell repertoires in COVID-19. Some clones are missing from TCRdb's copy, which holds only in-frame ones; the method was immunoSEQ multiplex PCR. The data show approximately 250,000 clones, roughly 86% seen once. The sequenced material came from peripheral blood. These receptors came from a young man with active or convalescent COVID-19.

This clone was observed a single time. The chain has TRBV21-1 and TRBJ1-3; TRBD1 was called by the table and not checked on the DNA. TRBV21-1 counts as a pseudogene. The CDR3 spans 17 residues. Written as DNA, the CDR3 is TGTGCCGACCGGGACAGGGGGCCTTGCCTCTCTGGAAACACCATATATTTT. It codes for CADRDRGPCLSGNTIYF.

The rearrangement links TRBV18 to TRBJ2-2, with 8 bases identical to TRBD2. With V trimmed by 4 bases and J by 4 bases, 5 bases remained unmatched. CDR1 KGHSH and CDR2 LQKENI come from the germline V gene. This CDR3 has 15 residues. The CDR3 region has the DNA TGTGCCAGCTCACTCGGACTAGCCCTCACCGGGGAGCTGTTTTTT. It specifies CASSLGLALTGELFF.

The chain combines TRBV29-1 with TRBJ1-4; unclear D gene. The CDR3 has 11 amino acids. V was trimmed by 7 bases and J by 17 bases, leaving 20 bases between them. CDR1 and CDR2 from the germline V gene are SQVTM and ANQGSEA. The CDR3 sequence is CSAEGERKTFF. DNA for the CDR3: TGCAGCGCCGAGGGAGAACGAAAAACTTTTTTT.

This sequence joins TRBV7-9 and TRBJ1-1; D is unclear. Trimming left V 1 base short and J 0 bases short, with 3 bases between. CDR3 length: 13 amino acids. The V gene's germline CDR1 is SEHNR and CDR2 FQNEAQ (reference sequence). The CDR3: CASSLVVNTEAFF. For the CDR3, the DNA is TGTGCCAGCAGCTTAGTAGTGAACACTGAAGCTTTCTTT.

The rearrangement uses TRBV28 and TRBJ1-2; D is ambiguous. Germline V CDR1 and CDR2: MDHEN, SYDVKM. The CDR3 sequence is 13 residues long. Trimming stripped 5 bases from V and 3 bases from J, with 10 bases between. CDR3 in DNA: TGTGCCAGCAGTGAGGGTTTCGACTATGGCTACACCTTC. Amino acid sequence: CASSEGFDYGYTF.

The chain uses TRBV6-6 and TRBJ1-2; D is ambiguous. The ends were cut back, 5 bases at V and 2 bases at J, with 12 bases in the middle. The CDR3 has 14 amino acids. CDR1 and CDR2 (germline): MNHNY, SVGAGI (reference sequence). The CDR3 DNA is TGTGCCAGCAGTGGAAGCAGGAAAAACTATGGCTACACCTTC. The encoded protein is CASSGSRKNYGYTF.

The V gene is TRBV7-2, the J gene TRBJ2-2, with a possible D match to TRBD1 (5 bases). Trimming left V 5 bases short and J 1 base short, with 11 bases between. This CDR3 has 15 amino acids. CDR1 is SGHTA and CDR2 is FQGNSA in the germline V gene. The CDR3 region has the DNA TGTGCCAGCAGCACTAACACAGGGAACACCGGGGAGCTGTTTTTT. This gives the protein CASSTNTGNTGELFF.

V usage is TRBV11-2 and J usage is TRBJ2-7; 8 bases align to TRBD1. This CDR3 contains 16 residues. Germline loops: CDR1 SGHAT, CDR2 FQNNGV. Trimming took 1 base from V and 3 from J; bases not matched to a gene: 8. CDR3 amino acids: CASSLATTGALYEQYF. CDR3 bases: TGTGCCAGCAGCTTAGCTACGACAGGGGCCCTCTACGAGCAGTACTTC.

J is TRBJ1-6 and V is TRBV5-1, with 7 bases matching TRBD1. V lost 0 bases to trimming and J lost 6 bases; unmatched junction nucleotides: 3. The CDR3 is made up of 15 amino acids. Per the germline V gene, CDR1 is SGHRS and CDR2 is YFSETQ. The CDR3 protein is CASSLGSGGNSPLHF. CDR3 sequence (DNA): TGCGCCAGCAGCTTGGGGTCAGGGGGTAATTCACCCCTCCACTTT.

The chain combines TRBV9 with TRBJ1-3; possible D gene TRBD1, 6 bases. V was clipped by 0 bases and J by 3 bases, with 7 bases between them. The CDR3 is 14 residues long. The germline gives CDR1 SGDLS, CDR2 YYNGEE. CDR3 DNA sequence: TGTGCCAGCAGCGTAGGGACAGATGGAAACACCATATATTTT. Its translation: CASSVGTDGNTIYF.

The chain uses TRBV18 and TRBJ1-2; 8 positions agree with TRBD1. In germline, CDR1 is KGHSH, CDR2 LQKENI. This CDR3 has 14 amino acids. V gave up 3 bases and J gave up 6 bases; unmatched junction bases: 6. CDR3 sequence: CASSPVTGADGYTF. The DNA of the CDR3 is TGTGCCAGCTCACCGGTGACAGGGGCGGATGGCTACACCTTC.

The chain couples TRBV15 to TRBJ2-1, with 12 nucleotides matching TRBD1. V shed 3 bases and J 5 bases; nucleotides not matched to a gene: 2. CDR1 and CDR2 from the germline V gene are LNHNV and YYDKDF (reference sequence). CDR3 length: 15 residues. As DNA, the CDR3 is TGTGCCACCAGCAGGGGACAGGGGGCGAACAATGAGCAGTTCTTC. Protein: CATSRGQGANNEQFF.

The rearrangement links TRBV27 to TRBJ2-7; 10 nucleotides align to TRBD2. The ends lost 5 bases at V and 5 bases at J; junction bases unmatched: 12. Germline assignment: CDR1 MNHEY and CDR2 SMNVEV (reference sequence). The CDR3 sequence is 16 residues long. CDR3 protein: CASSPAGLADTHEQYF. As DNA, the CDR3 is TGTGCCAGCAGTCCCGCCGGACTAGCGGACACCCACGAGCAGTACTTC.

The CDR3 sequence: CASSPKIIRADRGSNQPQHF. CDR3 bases: TGTGCCAGCAGCCCCAAAATCATAAGAGCAGACAGGGGTAGCAATCAGCCCCAGCATTTT. V is TRBV21-1 and J is TRBJ1-5; the listed D gene, TRBD1, was not tested against the DNA. TRBV21-1 counts as a pseudogene. This CDR3 spans 20 amino acids.

The rearrangement links TRBV2 to TRBJ2-6; 7 nucleotides agree with TRBD1. CDR3 length: 13 amino acids. Trimming at V came to 11 bases and at J to 4 bases, leaving 5 bases not matched to a gene. Germline V gene lookup returns CDR1 SNHLY and CDR2 FYNNEI. This chain's CDR3 is CAVGGDGANVLTF. The CDR3 bases are TGTGCCGTAGGGGGCGACGGGGCCAACGTCCTGACTTTC.